This T cell receptor beta chain was observed in a study of blood T cells in healthy people across ages. Germline loops: CDR1 MGHRA, CDR2 YSYEKL. The CDR3 extends over 15 amino acids. V shed 4 bases and J shed 8 bases, with 20 bases lying between them. Sample-barcoded 5' priming and a J-beta primer mix drove a second PCR of roughly 6 to 12 cycles. Each CDR3 protein is one row after TCRdb ran MiXCR on the 5' RACE reads. Here the sample spans roughly 1.4 million distinct CDR3 sequences, 45% to 70% being singletons. In its sample, this clonotype was seen once. The chain carries TRBV4-1 and TRBJ1-2; D call uncertain. Source material: blood. This clonotype was sampled from a man younger than 35 in good health. The CDR3 protein is CASSPKNRAGEGYTF. DNA for the CDR3: TGCGCCAGCAGCCCGAAGAACCGGGCGGGTGAGGGCTACACCTTC.